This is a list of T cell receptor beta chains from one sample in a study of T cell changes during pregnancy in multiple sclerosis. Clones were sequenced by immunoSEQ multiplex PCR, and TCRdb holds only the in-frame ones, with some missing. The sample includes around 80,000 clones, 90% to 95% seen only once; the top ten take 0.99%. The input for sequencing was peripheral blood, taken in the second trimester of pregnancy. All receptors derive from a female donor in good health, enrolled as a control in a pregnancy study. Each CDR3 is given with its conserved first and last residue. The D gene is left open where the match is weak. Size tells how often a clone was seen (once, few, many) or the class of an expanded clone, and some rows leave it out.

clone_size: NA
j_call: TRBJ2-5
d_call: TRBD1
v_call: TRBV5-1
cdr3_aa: CASSLGTALGETQYF
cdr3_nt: TGCGCCAGCAGCCTGGGGACAGCCCTTGGGGAGACCCAGTACTTC

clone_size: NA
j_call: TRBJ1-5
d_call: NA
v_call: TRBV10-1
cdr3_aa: CASSGRGADQPQHF
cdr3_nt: TGCGCCAGCAGTGGACGGGGAGCGGATCAGCCCCAGCATTTT

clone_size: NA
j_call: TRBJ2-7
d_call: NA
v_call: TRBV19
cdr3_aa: CASSDEQWQYF
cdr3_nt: TGTGCCAGTAGTGATGAACAGTGGCAGTACTTC

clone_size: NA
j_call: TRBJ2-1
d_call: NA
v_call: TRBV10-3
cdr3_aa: CAISQDYNEQFF
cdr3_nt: TGTGCCATCAGTCAGGATTACAATGAGCAGTTCTTC

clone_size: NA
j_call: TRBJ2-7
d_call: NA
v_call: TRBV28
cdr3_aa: CASSLSLASHEYF
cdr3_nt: TGTGCCAGCAGTTTATCCCTAGCCTCACACGAGTACTTC

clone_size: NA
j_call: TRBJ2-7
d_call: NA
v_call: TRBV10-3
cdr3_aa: CAISEDGGATSEQYF
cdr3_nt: TGTGCCATCAGTGAGGATGGCGGGGCGACTTCCGAGCAGTACTTC

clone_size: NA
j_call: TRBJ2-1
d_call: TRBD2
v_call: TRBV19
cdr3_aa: CASSARLSGRAHNEQFF
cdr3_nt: TGTGCCAGTAGTGCCCGCCTGAGCGGGAGGGCCCATAATGAGCAGTTCTTC

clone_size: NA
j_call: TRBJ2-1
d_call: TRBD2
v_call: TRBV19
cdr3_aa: CASSKASGSIGEQFF
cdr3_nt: TGTGCCAGTAGTAAGGCTAGCGGGAGTATAGGTGAGCAGTTCTTC

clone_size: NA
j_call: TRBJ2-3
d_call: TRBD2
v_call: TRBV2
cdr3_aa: CASSDSASGSSADTQYF
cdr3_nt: TGTGCCAGCAGTGACTCGGCTAGCGGGAGTTCAGCAGATACGCAGTATTTT

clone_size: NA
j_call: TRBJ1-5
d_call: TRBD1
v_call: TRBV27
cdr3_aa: CASSPRQGASYSNQPQHF
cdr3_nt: TGTGCCAGCAGTCCCCGACAGGGGGCTAGCTATAGCAATCAGCCCCAGCATTTT

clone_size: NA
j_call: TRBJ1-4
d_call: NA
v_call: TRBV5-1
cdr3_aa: CASSSPGRGEKLFF
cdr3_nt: TGCGCCAGCAGCTCCCCAGGGCGAGGTGAAAAACTGTTTTTT

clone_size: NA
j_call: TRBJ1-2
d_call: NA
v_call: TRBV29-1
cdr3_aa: CSVSSSYYGYTF
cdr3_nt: TGCAGCGTGTCAAGTAGCTATTATGGCTACACCTTC

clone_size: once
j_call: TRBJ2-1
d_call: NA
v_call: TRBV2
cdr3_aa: CASSELRGGEQFF
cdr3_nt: TGTGCCAGCAGTGAGTTAAGGGGGGGTGAGCAGTTCTTC

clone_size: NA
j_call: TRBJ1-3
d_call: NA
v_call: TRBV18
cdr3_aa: CASSPPISGKSGNTIYF
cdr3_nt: TGTGCCAGCTCACCACCGATCTCCGGGAAGTCTGGAAACACCATATATTTT

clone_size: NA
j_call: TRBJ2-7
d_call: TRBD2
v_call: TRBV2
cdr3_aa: CATRTSGSSYEQYF
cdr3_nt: TGTGCCACCAGGACTAGCGGGAGCTCCTACGAGCAGTACTTC

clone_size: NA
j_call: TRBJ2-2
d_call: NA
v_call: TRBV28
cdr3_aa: CASSLVGRTNTGELFF
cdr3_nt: TGTGCCAGCAGCTTAGTCGGACGGACAAACACCGGGGAGCTGTTTTTT

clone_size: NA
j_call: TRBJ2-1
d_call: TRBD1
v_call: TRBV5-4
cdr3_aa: CASSPSGDRGDEQFF
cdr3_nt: TGTGCCAGCAGCCCGTCGGGTGACAGGGGTGATGAGCAGTTCTTC

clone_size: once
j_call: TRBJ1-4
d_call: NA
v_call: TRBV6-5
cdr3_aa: CASSYSARGAGEKLFF
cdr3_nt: TGTGCCAGCAGTTACTCAGCCAGGGGTGCAGGCGAAAAACTGTTTTTT

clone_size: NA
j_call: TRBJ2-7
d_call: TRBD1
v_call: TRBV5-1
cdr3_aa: CASSLSGTGKIYEQYF
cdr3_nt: TGCGCCAGCAGCTTGTCCGGGACAGGGAAAATCTACGAGCAGTACTTC

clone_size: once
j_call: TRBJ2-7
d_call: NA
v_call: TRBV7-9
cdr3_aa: CASSGGQPPYEQYF
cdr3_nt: TGTGCCAGCAGCGGAGGACAGCCGCCCTACGAGCAGTACTTC

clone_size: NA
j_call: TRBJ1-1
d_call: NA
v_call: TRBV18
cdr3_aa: CASSPNAGTEAFF
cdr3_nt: TGTGCCAGCTCACCGAACGCGGGAACTGAAGCTTTCTTT

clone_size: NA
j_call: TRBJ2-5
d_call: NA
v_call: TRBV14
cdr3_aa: CASSQDLGWKETQYF
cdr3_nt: TGTGCCAGCAGCCAAGACCTCGGGTGGAAAGAGACCCAGTACTTC

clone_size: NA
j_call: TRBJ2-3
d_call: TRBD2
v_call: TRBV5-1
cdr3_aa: CASSLPSGTTDTQYF
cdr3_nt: TGCGCCAGCAGCTTGCCTAGCGGAACCACAGATACGCAGTATTTT

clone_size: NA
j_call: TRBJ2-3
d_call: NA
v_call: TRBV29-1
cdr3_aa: CSVFPGGVSTDTQYF
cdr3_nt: TGCAGCGTATTCCCCGGCGGGGTTAGCACAGATACGCAGTATTTT

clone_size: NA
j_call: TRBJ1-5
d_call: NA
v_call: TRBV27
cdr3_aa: CASSPSMGEVNQPQHF
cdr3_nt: TGTGCCAGCAGTCCCTCGATGGGTGAGGTCAATCAGCCCCAGCATTTT

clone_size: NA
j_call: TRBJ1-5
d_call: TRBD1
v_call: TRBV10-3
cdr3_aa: CAISDNEGAGQPQHF
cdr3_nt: TGTGCCATCAGTGATAATGAGGGGGCTGGACAGCCCCAGCATTTT

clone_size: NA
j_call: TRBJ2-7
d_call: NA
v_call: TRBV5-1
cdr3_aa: CASSYDSYEQYF
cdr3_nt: TGCGCCAGCAGCTACGACAGCTACGAGCAGTACTTC

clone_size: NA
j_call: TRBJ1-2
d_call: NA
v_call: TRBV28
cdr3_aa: CASSLLDRNYGYTF
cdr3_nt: TGTGCCAGCAGTTTACTTGACAGGAATTATGGCTACACCTTC

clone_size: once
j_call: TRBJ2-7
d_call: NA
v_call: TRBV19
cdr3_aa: CASSIASSTYSYEQYF
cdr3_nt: TGTGCCAGTAGTATAGCTTCTAGCACCTACTCCTACGAGCAGTACTTC

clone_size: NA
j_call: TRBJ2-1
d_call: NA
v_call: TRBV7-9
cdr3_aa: CASSRLVDEQFF
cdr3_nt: TGTGCCAGCAGTCGGCTAGTCGATGAGCAGTTCTTC

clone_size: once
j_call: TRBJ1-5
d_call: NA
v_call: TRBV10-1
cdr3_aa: CASNTDSRASNQPQHF
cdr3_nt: TGCGCCAGCAATACGGACAGCCGAGCTAGCAATCAGCCCCAGCATTTT

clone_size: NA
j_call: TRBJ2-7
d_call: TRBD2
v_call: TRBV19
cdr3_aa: CASSNRLAESYEQYF
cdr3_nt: TGTGCCAGTAGTAACAGACTAGCTGAATCCTACGAGCAGTACTTC

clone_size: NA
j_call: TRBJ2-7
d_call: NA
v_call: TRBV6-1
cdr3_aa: CASRPNLILPYEQYF
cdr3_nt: TGTGCCAGCAGACCTAACTTGATACTACCTTACGAGCAGTACTTC

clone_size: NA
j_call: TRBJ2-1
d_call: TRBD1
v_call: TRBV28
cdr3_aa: CASDKGASPGDEQFF
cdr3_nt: TGTGCCAGTGATAAGGGGGCTTCCCCCGGTGATGAGCAGTTCTTC

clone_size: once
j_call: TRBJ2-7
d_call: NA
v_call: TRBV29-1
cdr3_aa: CSVGTPAGRTYEQYF
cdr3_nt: TGCAGCGTTGGAACTCCCGCAGGGAGGACTTACGAGCAGTACTTC

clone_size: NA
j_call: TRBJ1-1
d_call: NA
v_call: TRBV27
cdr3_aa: CASSLKGANTEAFF
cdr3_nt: TGTGCCAGCAGTTTAAAAGGGGCTAACACTGAAGCTTTCTTT

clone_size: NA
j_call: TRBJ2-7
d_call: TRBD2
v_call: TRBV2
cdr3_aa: CASSDAIAGSYEQYF
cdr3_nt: TGTGCCAGCAGTGACGCGATAGCGGGGTCCTACGAGCAGTACTTC

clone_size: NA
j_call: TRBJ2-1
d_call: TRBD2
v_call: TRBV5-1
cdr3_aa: CASSSAGAYNEQFF
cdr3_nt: TGCGCCAGCAGCTCAGCGGGAGCGTACAATGAGCAGTTCTTC

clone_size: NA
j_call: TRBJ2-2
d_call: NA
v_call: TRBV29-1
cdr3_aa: CSVGAVGRDTGELFF
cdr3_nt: TGCAGCGTGGGGGCGGTAGGGCGCGACACCGGGGAGCTGTTTTTT

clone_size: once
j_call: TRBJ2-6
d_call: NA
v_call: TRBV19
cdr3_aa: CASSIEMTIPRSGANVLTF
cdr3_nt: TGTGCCAGTAGTATAGAAATGACAATTCCCCGCTCTGGGGCCAACGTCCTGACTTTC

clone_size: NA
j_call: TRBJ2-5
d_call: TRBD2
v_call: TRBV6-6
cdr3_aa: CASSYSAGEGETQYF
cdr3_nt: TGTGCCAGCAGTTACTCGGCGGGAGAGGGAGAGACCCAGTACTTC

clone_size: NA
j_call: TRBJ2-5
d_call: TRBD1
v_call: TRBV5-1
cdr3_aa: CASSQGQHQETQYF
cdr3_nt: TGCGCCAGCAGCCAGGGACAGCACCAAGAGACCCAGTACTTC

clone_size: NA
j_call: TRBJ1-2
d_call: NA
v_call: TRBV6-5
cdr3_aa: CASSAATETYF
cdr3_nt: TGTGCCAGCTCGGCAGCCACCGAGACTTACTTC

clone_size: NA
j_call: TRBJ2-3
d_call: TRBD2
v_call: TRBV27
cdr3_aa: CASTAGGGDTQYF
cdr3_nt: TGTGCCAGCACCGCGGGAGGGGGAGATACGCAGTATTTT

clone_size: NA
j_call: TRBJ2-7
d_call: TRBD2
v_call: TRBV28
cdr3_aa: CASRIWTSGSYEQYF
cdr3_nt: TGTGCCAGCAGAATTTGGACTAGCGGGAGTTACGAGCAGTACTTC

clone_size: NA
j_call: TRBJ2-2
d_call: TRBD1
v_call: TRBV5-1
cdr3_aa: CASSKGAITGELFF
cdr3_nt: TGCGCCAGCAGTAAGGGGGCGATCACCGGGGAGCTGTTTTTT

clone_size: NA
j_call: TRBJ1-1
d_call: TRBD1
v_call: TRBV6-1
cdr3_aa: CASSEALDRGAFF
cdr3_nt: TGTGCCAGCAGTGAAGCGTTGGACAGGGGAGCTTTCTTT

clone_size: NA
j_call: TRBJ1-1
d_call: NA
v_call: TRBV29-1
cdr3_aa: CSSLTGNTEAFF
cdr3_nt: TGCAGCTCGCTTACAGGGAACACTGAAGCTTTCTTT

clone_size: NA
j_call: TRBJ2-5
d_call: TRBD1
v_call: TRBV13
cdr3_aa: CASNTGQGQETQYF
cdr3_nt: TGTGCCAGCAATACTGGACAGGGACAAGAGACCCAGTACTTC

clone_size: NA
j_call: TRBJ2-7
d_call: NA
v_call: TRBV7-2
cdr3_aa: CASSLLGGVSYEQYF
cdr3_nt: TGTGCCAGCAGTTTACTAGGGGGGGTATCCTACGAGCAGTACTTC